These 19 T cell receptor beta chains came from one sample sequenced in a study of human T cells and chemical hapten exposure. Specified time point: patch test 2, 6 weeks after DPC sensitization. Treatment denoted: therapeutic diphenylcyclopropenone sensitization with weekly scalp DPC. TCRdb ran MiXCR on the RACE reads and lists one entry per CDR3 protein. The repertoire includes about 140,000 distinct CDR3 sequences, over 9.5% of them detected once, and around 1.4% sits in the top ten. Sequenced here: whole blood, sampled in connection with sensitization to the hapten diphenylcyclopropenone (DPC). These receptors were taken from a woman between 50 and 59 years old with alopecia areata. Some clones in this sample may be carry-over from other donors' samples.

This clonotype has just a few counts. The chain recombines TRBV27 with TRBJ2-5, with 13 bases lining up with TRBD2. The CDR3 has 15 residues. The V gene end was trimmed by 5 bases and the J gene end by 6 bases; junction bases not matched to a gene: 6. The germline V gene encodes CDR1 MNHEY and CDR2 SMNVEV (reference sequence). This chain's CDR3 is CASSPRTSGSQTQYF. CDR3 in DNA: TGTGCCAGCAGTCCTCGGACTAGCGGGAGTCAGACCCAGTACTTC.

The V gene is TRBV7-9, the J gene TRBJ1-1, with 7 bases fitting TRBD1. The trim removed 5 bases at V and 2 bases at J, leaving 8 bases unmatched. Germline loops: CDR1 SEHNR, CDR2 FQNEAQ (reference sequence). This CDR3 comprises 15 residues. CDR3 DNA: TGTGCCAGCAGCCAAGGAGACAGGGATAACACTGAAGCTTTCTTT. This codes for CASSQGDRDNTEAFF.

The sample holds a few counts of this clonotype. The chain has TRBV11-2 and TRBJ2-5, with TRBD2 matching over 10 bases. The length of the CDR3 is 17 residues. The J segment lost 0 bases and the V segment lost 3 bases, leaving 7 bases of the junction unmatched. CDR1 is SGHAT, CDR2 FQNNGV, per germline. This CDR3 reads CASSLGIAGGNQETQYF. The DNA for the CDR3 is TGTGCCAGCAGCTTGGGTATAGCGGGAGGTAACCAAGAGACCCAGTACTTC.

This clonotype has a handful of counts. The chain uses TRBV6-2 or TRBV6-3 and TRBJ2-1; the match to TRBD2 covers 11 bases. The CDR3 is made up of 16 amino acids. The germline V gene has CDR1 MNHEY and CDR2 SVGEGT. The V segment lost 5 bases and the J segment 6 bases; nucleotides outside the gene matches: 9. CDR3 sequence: CASSATSGGSLNEQFF. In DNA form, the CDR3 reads TGTGCCAGCAGTGCTACTAGCGGGGGTTCACTCAATGAGCAGTTCTTC.

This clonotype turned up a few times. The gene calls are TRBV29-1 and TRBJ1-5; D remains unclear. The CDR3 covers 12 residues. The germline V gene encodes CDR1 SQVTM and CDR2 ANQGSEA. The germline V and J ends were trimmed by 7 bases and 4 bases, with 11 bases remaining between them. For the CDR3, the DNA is TGCAGCGCCGGGAGCCCAAATCAGCCCCAGCATTTT. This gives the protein CSAGSPNQPQHF.

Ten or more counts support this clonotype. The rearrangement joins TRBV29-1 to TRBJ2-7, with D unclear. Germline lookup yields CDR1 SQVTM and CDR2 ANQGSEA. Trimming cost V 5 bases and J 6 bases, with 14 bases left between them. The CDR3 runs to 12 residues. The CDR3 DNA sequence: TGCAGCGTTTTGGCTGGGGTAGGCGAGCAGTACTTC. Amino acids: CSVLAGVGEQYF.

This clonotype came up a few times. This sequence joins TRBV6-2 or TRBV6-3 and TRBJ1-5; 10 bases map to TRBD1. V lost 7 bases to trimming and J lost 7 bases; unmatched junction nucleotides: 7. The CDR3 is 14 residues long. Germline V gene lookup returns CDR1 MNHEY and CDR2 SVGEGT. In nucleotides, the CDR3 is TGTGCCAGCAACAGTGGGGACAGGGGCCAGCCCCAGCATTTT. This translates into CASNSGDRGQPQHF.

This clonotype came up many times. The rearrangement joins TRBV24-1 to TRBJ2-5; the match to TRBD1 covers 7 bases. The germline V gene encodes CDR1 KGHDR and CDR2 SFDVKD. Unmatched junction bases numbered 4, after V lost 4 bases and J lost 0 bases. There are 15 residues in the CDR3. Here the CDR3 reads CATSDPDRYQETQYF. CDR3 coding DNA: TGTGCCACCAGTGACCCGGACAGGTACCAAGAGACCCAGTACTTC.

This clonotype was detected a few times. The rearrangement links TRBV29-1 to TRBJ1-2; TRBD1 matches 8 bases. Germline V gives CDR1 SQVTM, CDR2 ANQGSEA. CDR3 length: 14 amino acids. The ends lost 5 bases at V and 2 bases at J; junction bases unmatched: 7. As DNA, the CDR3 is TGCAGCGTTTCGGACAGGGCGGGAAACTATGGCTACACCTTC. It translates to CSVSDRAGNYGYTF.

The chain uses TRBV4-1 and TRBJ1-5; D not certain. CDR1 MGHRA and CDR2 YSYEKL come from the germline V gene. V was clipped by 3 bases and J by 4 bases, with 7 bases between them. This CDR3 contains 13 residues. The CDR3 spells CASSQLLNQPQHF. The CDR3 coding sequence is TGCGCCAGCAGCCAGCTCCTTAATCAGCCCCAGCATTTT.

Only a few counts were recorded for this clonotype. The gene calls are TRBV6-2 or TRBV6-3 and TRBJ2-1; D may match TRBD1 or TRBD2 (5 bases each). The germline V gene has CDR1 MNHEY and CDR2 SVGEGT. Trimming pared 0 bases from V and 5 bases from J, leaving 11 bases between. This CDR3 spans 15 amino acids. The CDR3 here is CASSYSKGSDNEQFF. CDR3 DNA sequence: TGTGCCAGCAGTTACTCGAAGGGGAGTGACAATGAGCAGTTCTTC.

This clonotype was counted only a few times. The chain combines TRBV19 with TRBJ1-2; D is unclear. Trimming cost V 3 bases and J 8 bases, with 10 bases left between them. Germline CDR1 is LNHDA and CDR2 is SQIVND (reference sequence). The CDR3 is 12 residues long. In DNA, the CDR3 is TGTGCCAGTAGTATCGGATGGGTGGGCTACACCTTC. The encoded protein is CASSIGWVGYTF.

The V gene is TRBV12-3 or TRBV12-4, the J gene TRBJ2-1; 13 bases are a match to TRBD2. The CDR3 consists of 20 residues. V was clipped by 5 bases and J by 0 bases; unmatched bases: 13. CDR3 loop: CASSPRRTSGRSISYNEQFF. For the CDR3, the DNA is TGTGCCAGCAGTCCCCGTAGGACTAGCGGGAGAAGTATCTCCTACAATGAGCAGTTCTTC.

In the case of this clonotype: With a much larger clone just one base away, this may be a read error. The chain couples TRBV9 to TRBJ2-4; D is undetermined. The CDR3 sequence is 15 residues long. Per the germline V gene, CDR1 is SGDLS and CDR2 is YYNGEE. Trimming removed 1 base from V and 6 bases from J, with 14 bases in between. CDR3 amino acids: CASSVRRSARNIQYF. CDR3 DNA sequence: TGTGCCAGCAGCGTAAGACGGTCGGCGAGAAACATTCAGTACTTC. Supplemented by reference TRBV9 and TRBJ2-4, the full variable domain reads DSGVTQTPKHLITATGQRVTLRCSPRSGDLSVYWYQQSLDQGLQFLIQYYNGEERAKGNILERFSAQQFPDLHSELNLSSLELGDSALYFCASSVRRSARNIQYFGAGTRLSVL.

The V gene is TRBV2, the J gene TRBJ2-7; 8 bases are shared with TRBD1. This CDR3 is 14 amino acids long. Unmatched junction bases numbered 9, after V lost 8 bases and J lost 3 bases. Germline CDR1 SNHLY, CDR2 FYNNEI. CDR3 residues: CASLTRTGNYEQYF. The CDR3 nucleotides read TGTGCCAGCTTAACGAGGACAGGGAACTACGAGCAGTACTTC.

The CDR3: CASSLFTGAYEQYF. The DNA for the CDR3 is TGTGCCAGCAGTTTATTTACAGGTGCCTACGAGCAGTACTTC. The gene calls are TRBV27 and TRBJ2-7; TRBD1 is a possible D gene (5 bases). Trimming removed 1 base from V and 2 bases from J, with 9 bases in between. This CDR3 contains 14 residues. Germline V gene sequence: CDR1 MNHEY, CDR2 SMNVEV (reference sequence).

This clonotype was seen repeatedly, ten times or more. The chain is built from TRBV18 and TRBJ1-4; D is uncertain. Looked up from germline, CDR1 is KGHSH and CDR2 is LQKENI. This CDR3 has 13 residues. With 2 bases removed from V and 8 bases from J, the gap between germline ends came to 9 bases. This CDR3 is CASSPAGGEKLFF. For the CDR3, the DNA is TGTGCCAGCTCACCAGCCGGTGGGGAAAAACTGTTTTTT.

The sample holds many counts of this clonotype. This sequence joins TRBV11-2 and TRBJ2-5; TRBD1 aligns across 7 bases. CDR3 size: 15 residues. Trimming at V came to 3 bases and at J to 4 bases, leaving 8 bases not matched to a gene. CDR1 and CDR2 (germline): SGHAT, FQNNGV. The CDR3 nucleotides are TGTGCCAGCAGCTTGCAACCGACAGGGACAGAGACCCAGTACTTC. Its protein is CASSLQPTGTETQYF.

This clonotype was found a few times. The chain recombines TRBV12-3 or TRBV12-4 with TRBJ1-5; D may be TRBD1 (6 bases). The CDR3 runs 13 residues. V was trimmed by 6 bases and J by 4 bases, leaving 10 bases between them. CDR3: CASSWTENQPQHF. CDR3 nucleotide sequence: TGTGCCAGCAGCTGGACAGAAAATCAGCCCCAGCATTTT.